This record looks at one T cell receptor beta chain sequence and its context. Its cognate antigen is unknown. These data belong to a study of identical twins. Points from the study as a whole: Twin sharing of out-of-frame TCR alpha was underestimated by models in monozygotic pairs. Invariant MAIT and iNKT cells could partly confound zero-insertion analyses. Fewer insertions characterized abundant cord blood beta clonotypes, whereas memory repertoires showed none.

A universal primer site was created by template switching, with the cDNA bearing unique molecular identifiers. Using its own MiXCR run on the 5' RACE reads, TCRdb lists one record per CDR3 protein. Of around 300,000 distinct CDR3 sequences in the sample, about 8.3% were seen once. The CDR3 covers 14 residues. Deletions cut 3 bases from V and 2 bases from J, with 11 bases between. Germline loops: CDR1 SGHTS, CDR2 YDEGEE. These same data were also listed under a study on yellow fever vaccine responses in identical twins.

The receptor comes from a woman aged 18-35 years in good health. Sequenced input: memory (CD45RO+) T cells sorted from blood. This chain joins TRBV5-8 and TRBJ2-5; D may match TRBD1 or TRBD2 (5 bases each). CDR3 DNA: TGTGCCAGCAGCTCACGGGACGAGCAAGAGACCCAGTACTTC. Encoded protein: CASSSRDEQETQYF. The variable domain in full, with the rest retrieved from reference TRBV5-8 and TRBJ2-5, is EAGVTQSPTHLIKTRGQQATLRCSPISGHTSVYWYQQALGLGLQFLLWYDEGEERNRGNFPPRFSGRQFPNYSSELNVNALELEDSALYLCASSSRDEQETQYFGPGTRLLVL.